One and the same sample provided the 10 T cell receptor beta chains below, sequenced in a study of blood T cell repertoires in COVID-19 (dated by TCRdb to 2020 to 2022). Library method: the immunoSEQ multiplex PCR assay. In its TCRdb copy, this immuneACCESS table keeps in-frame sequences only and misses some clones. Where compared with another copy, unresolved V genes explain less than half of these, and the others have no known cause. The sample table shows 180,000 or so clones, and around 81% are seen once. 6% to 8% of the sample goes to the ten largest clones. Sequencing was performed on PBMCs or T cells enriched from blood (not recorded which). These receptors were collected from a middle-aged man who had recovered from COVID-19.

CDR3 protein: CASSQQGPYGYTF. CDR3 in DNA: TGTGCCAGCAGCCAACAGGGTCCCTATGGCTACACCTTC. The V gene is TRBV3-1 (or the pseudogene TRBV3-2), the J gene TRBJ1-2; D is perhaps TRBD1 (5 bases). The V gene's germline CDR1 is LGHDT and CDR2 YNNKEL (reference sequence). The length of the CDR3 is 13 residues. Trimming shortened V by 2 bases and J by 4 bases, and 8 bases separated the two germline ends.

The chain couples TRBV2 to TRBJ1-5; D may be TRBD1 (6 bases). The CDR3 consists of 15 residues. Trimming cost V 6 bases and J 1 base, with 13 bases left between them. Germline lookup yields CDR1 SNHLY and CDR2 FYNNEI. CDR3 coding DNA: TGTGCCAGCAGGGCGGAAACAGGGAGCAATCAGCCCCAGCATTTT. Translated: CASRAETGSNQPQHF.

The chain is built from TRBV15 and TRBJ1-4; TRBD1 aligns across 8 bases. Germline V gene data show CDR1 as LNHNV and CDR2 as YYDKDF (reference sequence). This CDR3 spans 16 amino acids. V shed 0 bases, J shed 8 bases, and the junction held 8 bases outside the gene matches. The CDR3 is CATSRDARTGREKLFF. The CDR3 bases are TGTGCCACCAGCAGAGATGCTAGGACAGGGAGGGAAAAACTGTTTTTT.

The chain has TRBV5-1 and TRBJ1-1, with 10 bases that match TRBD1. Germline assignment: CDR1 SGHRS and CDR2 YFSETQ. Germline trimming cut 0 bases from V and 4 bases from J; bases unmatched to any gene: 9. CDR3 length: 17 residues. The CDR3 spells CASSLGPRDRGFTEAFF. The CDR3 DNA reads as TGCGCCAGCAGCTTGGGCCCGCGGGACAGGGGTTTCACTGAAGCTTTCTTT.

This clone was picked up one time. The chain is built from TRBV28 and TRBJ2-1, with unresolved D. This CDR3 is built from 15 residues. V was pared by 8 bases and J by 3 bases, with 17 bases between. CDR1 MDHEN and CDR2 SYDVKM come from the germline V gene. The CDR3 spells CASGWIRMGYNEQFF. CDR3 DNA sequence: TGTGCCAGCGGATGGATCAGGATGGGCTACAATGAGCAGTTCTTC.

The chain has TRBV2 and TRBJ1-2, with D hard to call. The CDR3 covers 13 residues. Trimming took off 4 bases at V and 2 bases at J, with 8 bases between the two ends. Germline CDR1 reads SNHLY; CDR2 reads FYNNEI. The CDR3 region is CASSAQTNYGYTF. The CDR3 DNA is TGTGCCAGCAGTGCCCAAACAAACTATGGCTACACCTTC. The full variable domain, rest sourced from reference TRBV2 and TRBJ1-2, is EPEVTQTPSHQVTQMGQEVILRCVPISNHLYFYWYRQILGQKVEFLVSFYNNEISEKSEIFDDQFSVERPDGSNFTLKIRSTKLEDSAMYFCASSAQTNYGYTFGSGTRLTVV.

The genes are TRBV19 and TRBJ2-2, with no clear D. The CDR3 sequence is 14 residues long. Trimming removed 8 bases from V and 1 base from J, with 11 bases in between. CDR1 and CDR2 (germline): LNHDA, SQIVND (reference sequence). CDR3 in DNA: TGTGCCAGTGCGGCTGCTATGAACACCGGGGAGCTGTTTTTT. It codes for CASAAAMNTGELFF.

This sequence joins TRBV30 and TRBJ1-2; TRBD1 matches at 8 bases. The CDR3 sequence is 12 residues long. The V segment lost 3 bases and the J segment 4 bases; nucleotides outside the gene matches: 1. CDR1 and CDR2 (germline): GTSNPN, SVGIG (reference sequence). Written as DNA, the CDR3 is TGTGCCTGGAGCGGACAGGGCTATGGCTACACCTTC. It codes for CAWSGQGYGYTF. Drawing the rest from reference TRBV30 and TRBJ1-2, the complete variable domain is SQTIHQWPATLVQPVGSPLSLECTVEGTSNPNLYWYRQAAGRGLQLLFYSVGIGQISSEVPQNLSASRPQDRQFILSSKKLLLSDSGFYLCAWSGQGYGYTFGSGTRLTVV.

V usage is TRBV30 and J usage is TRBJ1-1; no firm D call. The ends were cut back, 2 bases at V and 0 bases at J, with 10 bases in the middle. This CDR3 is 14 amino acids long. CDR1 and CDR2 from the germline V gene are GTSNPN and SVGIG (reference sequence). The CDR3 loop is CAWSIEFMNTEAFF. CDR3 sequence (DNA): TGTGCCTGGAGTATCGAGTTTATGAACACTGAAGCTTTCTTT.

The chain links TRBV7-9 to TRBJ2-2; D not certain. V dropped 1 base and J dropped 5 bases, with 2 bases sitting between them. This CDR3 has 12 residues. Germline CDR1 SEHNR, CDR2 FQNEAQ (reference sequence). The CDR3 sequence is CASSLVTGELFF. CDR3 nucleotide sequence: TGTGCCAGCAGCTTAGTAACCGGGGAGCTGTTTTTT.